This TCR beta chain came from a study of T-cell reconstitution after alpha-beta-depleted transplantation in children. V lost 3 bases to trimming and J lost 1 base; unmatched junction nucleotides: 9. Germline V CDR1 and CDR2: DFQATT, SNEGSKA (reference sequence). CDR3 length equals 17 residues. Study results and limitations: In patients about two months after transplant, alpha-beta T cells reportedly arose from several hundred expanded graft clones. Newly generated T cells supplied most T-cell counts and diversity one year post-transplant.

This clonotype was found many times. Its antigen is undetermined. Preparation of the TCRbeta library involved a method that used unique molecular identifiers. TCRdb re-called the PCR reads with MiXCR, one entry per CDR3 protein. The data contain around 270,000 distinct CDR3 sequences, 6% to 10% of them seen just once; the ten biggest clones take up approximately 9.6%. This clonotype was obtained from a female patient aged 2-9 years who had a stem cell transplant for Fanconi anemia, so the T cells may come from the graft donor. The sequenced sample was peripheral blood, obtained 360 days after TCRalphabeta/CD19-depleted stem cell transplant. This sequence joins TRBV20-1 and TRBJ2-3; TRBD2 matches at 11 bases. The CDR3 nucleotides read TGCAGTGCTAGTACTAGCGGGGGCTCCACTCGCACAGATACGCAGTATTTT. It is translated as CSASTSGGSTRTDTQYF.